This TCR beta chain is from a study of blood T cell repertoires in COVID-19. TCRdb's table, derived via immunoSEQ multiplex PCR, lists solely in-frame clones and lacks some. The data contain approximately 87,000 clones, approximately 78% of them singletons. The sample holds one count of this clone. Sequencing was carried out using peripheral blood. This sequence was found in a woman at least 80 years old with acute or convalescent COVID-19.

CDR3 protein: CASSPGRNTGELFF. The CDR3, as DNA: TGTGCCAGCTCACCAGGCAGGAACACCGGGGAGCTGTTTTTT. The chain has TRBV18 and TRBJ2-2; no clear D gene. Germline V gives CDR1 KGHSH, CDR2 LQKENI. V gave up 2 bases and J gave up 1 base, with 5 bases separating them. The CDR3 has 14 amino acids.